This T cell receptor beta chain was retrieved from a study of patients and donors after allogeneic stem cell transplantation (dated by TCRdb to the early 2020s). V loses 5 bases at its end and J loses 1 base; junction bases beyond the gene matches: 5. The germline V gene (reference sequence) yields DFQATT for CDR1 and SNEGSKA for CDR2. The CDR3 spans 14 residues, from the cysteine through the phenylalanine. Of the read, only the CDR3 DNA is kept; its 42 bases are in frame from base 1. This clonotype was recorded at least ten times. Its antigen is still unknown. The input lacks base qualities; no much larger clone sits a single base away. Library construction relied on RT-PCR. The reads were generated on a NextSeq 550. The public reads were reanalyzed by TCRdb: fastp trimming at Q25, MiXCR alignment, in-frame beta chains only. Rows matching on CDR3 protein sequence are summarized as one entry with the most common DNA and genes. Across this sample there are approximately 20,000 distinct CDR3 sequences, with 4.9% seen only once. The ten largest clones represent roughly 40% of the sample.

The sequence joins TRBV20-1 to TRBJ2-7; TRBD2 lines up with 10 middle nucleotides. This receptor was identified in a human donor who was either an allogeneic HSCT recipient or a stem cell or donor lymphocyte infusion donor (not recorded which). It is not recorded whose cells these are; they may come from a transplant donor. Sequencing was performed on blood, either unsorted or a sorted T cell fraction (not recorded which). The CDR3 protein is CSAQREGLSYEQYF. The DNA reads TGCAGTGCTCAGCGGGAGGGCCTGTCCTACGAGCAGTACTTC.